These 29 T cell receptor beta chains share one sample of origin, sequenced in a study of shared clonotypes between healthy human individuals. Assay: immunoSEQ multiplex PCR; the TCRdb copy retains only in-frame clones and omits some. The sample lists approximately 330,000 clones, 73% occurring once. The specimen sequenced was memory CD4+ T cells sorted from blood. Subset given: CD45RA-negative fraction. Receptors were obtained from a man aged 25 to 40 in good health.

The rearrangement links TRBV7-9 to TRBJ2-5, with 7 positions matching TRBD2. The CDR3 loop spans 16 amino acids. Germline V gene sequence: CDR1 SEHNR, CDR2 FQNEAQ (reference sequence). The ends lost 6 bases at V and 2 bases at J; junction bases unmatched: 12. The CDR3 protein is CASSPKGAGRQETQYF. The CDR3 DNA reads as TGTGCCAGCAGTCCAAAGGGAGCGGGGAGGCAAGAGACCCAGTACTTC.

The CDR3 region has the DNA TGTGCCAGCAGAGGACTAGCGGGAATCGCGTTCTTC. It translates to CASRGLAGIAFF. The chain has TRBV6-5 and TRBJ2-1; TRBD2 matches at 12 bases. Germline V gene lookup returns CDR1 MNHEY and CDR2 SVGAGI. V trimming: 6 bases; J trimming: 15 bases; junction bases outside the gene matches: 6. This CDR3 contains 12 residues.

The rearrangement links TRBV2 to TRBJ1-5, with D possibly matching TRBD1 (6 bases). The CDR3 spans 14 residues. V lost 4 bases, J lost 7 bases, and 14 bases lay in between. The V gene's germline CDR1 is SNHLY and CDR2 FYNNEI. CDR3 loop: CASSVGQYGQPQHF. The CDR3 bases are TGTGCCAGCAGTGTTGGACAGTATGGACAGCCCCAGCATTTT.

The J gene is TRBJ2-1, the V gene TRBV9; D uncertain. The CDR3 is 15 residues long. With 0 bases removed from V and 0 bases from J, the gap between germline ends came to 7 bases. The germline CDR1 and CDR2 sequences are SGDLS and YYNGEE. The CDR3 loop reads CASSVAPSSYNEQFF. The CDR3 region has the DNA TGTGCCAGCAGCGTAGCCCCGAGCTCCTACAATGAGCAGTTCTTC. The full variable domain, rest sourced from reference TRBV9 and TRBJ2-1, is DSGVTQTPKHLITATGQRVTLRCSPRSGDLSVYWYQQSLDQGLQFLIQYYNGEERAKGNILERFSAQQFPDLHSELNLSSLELGDSALYFCASSVAPSSYNEQFFGPGTRLTVL.

The V gene is TRBV2, the J gene TRBJ2-7; 8 nucleotides agree with TRBD2. With 4 bases clipped from V and 6 bases from J, the junction kept 5 bases outside the gene matches. CDR1 is SNHLY, CDR2 FYNNEI, per germline. CDR3 length: 13 amino acids. CDR3 nucleotides: TGTGCCAGCAGTGTCGAGCGGGAGCCCGAGCAGTACTTC. Its translation is CASSVEREPEQYF. Full variable domain (rest looked up from reference TRBV2 and TRBJ2-7): EPEVTQTPSHQVTQMGQEVILRCVPISNHLYFYWYRQILGQKVEFLVSFYNNEISEKSEIFDDQFSVERPDGSNFTLKIRSTKLEDSAMYFCASSVEREPEQYFGPGTRLTVT.

CDR3 amino acids: CASSLARVGAGNEQFF. Here the CDR3 DNA reads TGTGCCAGCAGCTTAGCTCGTGTGGGGGCCGGCAATGAGCAGTTCTTC. The chain uses TRBV7-6 and TRBJ2-1, with D possibly being TRBD1 (6 bases). The V gene lost 0 bases and the J gene lost 6 bases, with 15 bases spanning the gap. The germline CDR1 and CDR2 sequences are SGHVS and FNYEAQ. There are 16 residues in the CDR3.

The chain joins TRBV7-9 to TRBJ2-1; TRBD1 is a possible D gene (5 bases). Germline CDR1 SEHNR, CDR2 FQNEAQ (reference sequence). The V and J ends lost 6 bases and 2 bases respectively, with 11 bases between them. CDR3 length: 14 residues. Here the CDR3 reads CASRVDSAYNEQFF. CDR3 sequence (DNA): TGTGCCAGCAGAGTAGACAGTGCCTACAATGAGCAGTTCTTC.

The genes are TRBV21-1 and TRBJ2-7. TRBV21-1 is noted as a pseudogene. CDR3 length: 18 amino acids. The CDR3 DNA reads as TGTGCCAGCACCATGGCCCCACGAAACAGTAAGACTTCCTACGAGCAGTACTTC. This codes for CASTMAPRNSKTSYEQYF.

The rearrangement uses TRBV6-1 and TRBJ2-3, with 12 bases identical to TRBD1. From germline, CDR1 is MNHNS and CDR2 SASEGT. CDR3 length equals 15 residues. The V gene end was trimmed by 5 bases and the J gene end by 5 bases; junction bases not matched to a gene: 5. In DNA, the CDR3 is TGTGCCAGCAGTCGGGGACAGGGGGCTGGAGATACGCAGTATTTT. It is translated as CASSRGQGAGDTQYF.

Remarks on this clone: At one end, the junction sequence differs from germline, possibly due to a read error. The chain carries TRBV6-5 and TRBJ1-1, with D possibly TRBD1 on 6 matching bases. CDR3 length: 14 residues. Looked up from germline, CDR1 is MNHEY and CDR2 is SVGAGI. CDR3 sequence (DNA): TGTACCAGCAGTTACCGGGGGACATTCACTGAAGCTTTCTTT. This translates into CTSSYRGTFTEAFF.

The CDR3 coding sequence is TGCGCCAGCAGCTTGGTGGCACGCGGGGGAGAGACCCAGTACTTC. Amino acids: CASSLVARGGETQYF. The chain joins TRBV5-1 to TRBJ2-5; TRBD2 matches at 7 bases. V gave up 0 bases and J gave up 4 bases; unmatched junction bases: 6. CDR3 length: 15 amino acids. In germline, CDR1 is SGHRS, CDR2 YFSETQ.

For the CDR3, the DNA is TGTGCCAGCAGCGCAGCTCCTACCTACGAGCAGTACTTC. Translated, it gives CASSAAPTYEQYF. The J gene is TRBJ2-7, the V gene TRBV28; no definite D call. The CDR3 length is 13 residues. V lost 6 bases to trimming and J lost 2 bases, with 11 bases between them. CDR1 and CDR2 from the germline V gene are MDHEN and SYDVKM.

The chain has TRBV6-1 and TRBJ2-1; D is perhaps TRBD2 (6 bases). CDR1 and CDR2 from the germline V gene are MNHNS and SASEGT. V lost 2 bases, J lost 5 bases, and 13 bases lay in between. This CDR3 is built from 15 residues. The CDR3 sequence is CASSESFKRDNEQFF. CDR3 DNA: TGTGCCAGCAGTGAATCGTTTAAGCGGGACAATGAGCAGTTCTTC.

This chain links TRBV11-3 with TRBJ2-3; possible D gene TRBD1, 6 bases. There are 14 residues in the CDR3. The V end lost 5 bases, the J end lost 2 bases, and 11 bases lay between the germline ends. Germline lookup yields CDR1 SGHNT and CDR2 YENEEA. The CDR3 here is CASSQQGNTDTQYF. The CDR3 DNA reads as TGTGCCAGCAGCCAACAGGGCAACACAGATACGCAGTATTTT.

Concerning this clone: Different DNA sequences within this sample yield the same CDR3. The rearrangement joins TRBV27 to TRBJ2-7; tentative D call: TRBD2 (6 bases). V lost 2 bases and J 2 bases, leaving 13 bases between the germline ends. Germline CDR1 reads MNHEY; CDR2 reads SMNVEV (reference sequence). CDR3 length: 15 amino acids. The CDR3 sequence is CASSLKGLGTYEQYF. For the CDR3, the DNA is TGTGCCAGCAGTTTAAAGGGACTTGGGACCTACGAGCAGTACTTC.

The rearrangement joins TRBV12-5 to TRBJ1-2; D not certain. The CDR3 has 16 amino acids. Trimming removed 0 bases from V and 2 bases from J, with 13 bases in between. CDR1 LGHNT and CDR2 FRNRAP come from the germline V gene. The CDR3 coding sequence is TGTGCTAGTGGTTTGGTACTTCCAGATAGAAACTATGGCTACACCTTC. This encodes CASGLVLPDRNYGYTF.

This clone came up once. The chain is built from TRBV2 and TRBJ2-5, with D unclear. The CDR3 is 14 residues long. The V gene's germline CDR1 is SNHLY and CDR2 FYNNEI. The V and J ends lost 6 bases and 1 base respectively, with 12 bases between them. In DNA, the CDR3 is TGTGCCAGCAGCCCGGCCCTTGGCCAAGAGACCCAGTACTTC. This translates into CASSPALGQETQYF.

The chain carries TRBV5-1 and TRBJ2-1, with 10 bases matching TRBD2. Germline lookup yields CDR1 SGHRS and CDR2 YFSETQ. This CDR3 has 16 amino acids. The V segment lost 1 base and the J segment 8 bases; nucleotides outside the gene matches: 9. The CDR3 protein is CASSLTSGRAGDEQFF. The CDR3 coding sequence is TGCGCCAGCAGCTTGACAAGCGGGAGGGCCGGTGATGAGCAGTTCTTC.

This rearrangement joins TRBV6-1 to TRBJ2-2, with D maybe TRBD2 (6 bases). Germline lookup yields CDR1 MNHNS and CDR2 SASEGT. The CDR3 length is 14 residues. Trimming took 5 bases from V and 5 from J, leaving 12 bases between them. The CDR3 sequence: CASSSIAVTGELFF. DNA of the CDR3: TGTGCCAGCAGTTCAATAGCGGTGACCGGGGAGCTGTTTTTT.

V usage is TRBV6-5 and J usage is TRBJ1-5, with TRBD1 matching 7 bases. V shed 6 bases, J shed 2 bases, and the junction held 1 base outside the gene matches. Germline V gene lookup returns CDR1 MNHEY and CDR2 SVGAGI. The CDR3 is made up of 13 amino acids. The CDR3, as DNA: TGTGCCAGCAGGGGGACAGGCAATCAGCCCCAGCATTTT. Its protein is CASRGTGNQPQHF.

This rearrangement joins TRBV28 to TRBJ2-7; no reliable D call. Germline lookup yields CDR1 MDHEN and CDR2 SYDVKM. V lost 6 bases and J lost 3, with 18 bases in between. The CDR3 totals 15 residues. Here the CDR3 reads CASSPIPASRYEQYF. CDR3 sequence (DNA): TGTGCCAGCAGCCCTATTCCAGCTTCCCGCTACGAGCAGTACTTC.

CDR3 sequence (DNA): TGTGCCAGCAGTTTCGACAGGGGGGAGCCCCAGCATTTT. It translates to CASSFDRGEPQHF. This chain joins TRBV2 and TRBJ1-5, with TRBD1 matching 9 bases. V gave up 5 bases and J gave up 8 bases; unmatched junction bases: 4. The V gene's germline CDR1 is SNHLY and CDR2 FYNNEI. The CDR3 sequence is 13 residues long.

The CDR3 sequence: CASSIGRQGGYTF. The DNA for the CDR3 is TGTGCCAGTAGTATAGGCCGACAGGGTGGCTACACCTTC. V usage is TRBV19 and J usage is TRBJ1-2; TRBD1 matches 7 bases. Per germline, CDR1 LNHDA and CDR2 SQIVND (reference sequence). This CDR3 has 13 residues. With V trimmed by 1 base and J by 7 bases, 3 bases remained unmatched.

V is TRBV19 and J is TRBJ2-3; a weak D match, TRBD1 (7 bases). The germline V gene encodes CDR1 LNHDA and CDR2 SQIVND (reference sequence). Trimming shortened V by 7 bases and J by 1 base, and 12 bases separated the two germline ends. The CDR3 is 14 amino acids. The CDR3 sequence is CASTGRGGTDTQYF. CDR3 nucleotide sequence: TGTGCCAGTACCGGCAGGGGGGGCACAGATACGCAGTATTTT.

V usage is TRBV19 and J usage is TRBJ2-3; D is perhaps TRBD2 (6 bases). Germline V gives CDR1 LNHDA, CDR2 SQIVND (reference sequence). V was trimmed by 4 bases and J by 2 bases, leaving 10 bases between them. The CDR3 totals 14 residues. CDR3 coding DNA: TGTGCCAGTAGTAGACTAGAAGTCACAGATACGCAGTATTTT. Amino acid sequence: CASSRLEVTDTQYF.

This chain joins TRBV27 and TRBJ2-1; D gene uncertain. There are 15 residues in the CDR3. Germline CDR1 and CDR2: MNHEY and SMNVEV (reference sequence). V lost 6 bases and J 5 bases, leaving 17 bases between the germline ends. The CDR3: CASSTIYLHDNEQFF. CDR3 DNA sequence: TGTGCCAGCAGCACGATCTACCTACACGACAATGAGCAGTTCTTC.

V and J are TRBV10-3 and TRBJ2-7; D possibly corresponds to TRBD2 (5 bases). The length of the CDR3 is 13 residues. Germline loops: CDR1 ENHRY, CDR2 SYGVKD. Trimming removed 7 bases at V and 3 bases at J, with 13 bases between. The chain's CDR3 is CAITIERNYEQYF. For the CDR3, the DNA is TGTGCCATCACCATTGAGCGGAACTACGAGCAGTACTTC.

The rearrangement uses TRBV19 and TRBJ2-5, with TRBD2 matching over 7 bases. CDR3 length: 15 residues. CDR1 is LNHDA and CDR2 is SQIVND in the germline V gene (reference sequence). The V and J ends lost 3 bases and 3 bases, in that order; junction bases with no gene match: 7. The CDR3 loop is CASSIRGSKKETQYF. The CDR3 DNA reads TGTGCCAGTAGTATTCGCGGGAGTAAAAAAGAGACCCAGTACTTC.

The CDR3 region has the DNA TGTGCCAGCAGTTTACGCGGGACACCTTCCTACGAGCAGTACTTC. It specifies CASSLRGTPSYEQYF. The V and J genes are TRBV28 and TRBJ2-7; D tentatively reads TRBD1 or TRBD2 (6 bases each). This CDR3 has 15 residues. Per the germline V gene, CDR1 is MDHEN and CDR2 is SYDVKM. With 2 bases removed from V and 1 base from J, the gap between germline ends came to 12 bases.